This T cell receptor (beta chain) came from a study of blood T cell repertoires in COVID-19. Study details: Sample material is recorded as cDNA or gDNA derived from T cells, B-cell-depleted T cells, or PBMCs.

How the authors handled the data: Reference gene primer amplification yielded estimated nucleated cell counts. Method: immunoSEQ multiplex PCR; TCRdb's copy keeps in-frame clones and lacks some. D and trimming were read from the DNA, whereas the V and J calls and clone size are those reported in that table. The data contain roughly 180,000 clones, over 70% of them singletons. Trimming at V came to 5 bases and at J to 10 bases, leaving 13 bases not matched to a gene. Germline V gives CDR1 SNHLY, CDR2 FYNNEI. The CDR3 covers 17 residues. The chain recombines TRBV2 with TRBJ2-1, with TRBD2 matching 14 bases. This receptor was obtained from a man aged 55 to 70 with active or convalescent COVID-19. Sample: peripheral blood. The CDR3 loop reads CASSLQPGLAGGGEQFF. DNA for the CDR3: TGTGCCAGCAGTCTCCAGCCAGGACTAGCGGGAGGAGGGGAGCAGTTCTTC.